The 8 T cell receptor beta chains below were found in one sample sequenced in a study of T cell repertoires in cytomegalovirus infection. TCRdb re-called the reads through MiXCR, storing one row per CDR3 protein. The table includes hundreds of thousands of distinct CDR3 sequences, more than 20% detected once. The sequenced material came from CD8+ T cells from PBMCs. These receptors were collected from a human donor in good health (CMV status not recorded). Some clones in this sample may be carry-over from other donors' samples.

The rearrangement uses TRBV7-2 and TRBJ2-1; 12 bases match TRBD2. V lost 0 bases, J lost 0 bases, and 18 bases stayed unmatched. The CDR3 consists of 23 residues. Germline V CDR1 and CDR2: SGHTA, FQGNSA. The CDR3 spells CASSLAPPPSGGARPFSYNEQFF. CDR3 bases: TGTGCCAGCAGCTTAGCGCCCCCTCCTAGCGGGGGGGCTAGACCTTTCTCCTACAATGAGCAGTTCTTC.

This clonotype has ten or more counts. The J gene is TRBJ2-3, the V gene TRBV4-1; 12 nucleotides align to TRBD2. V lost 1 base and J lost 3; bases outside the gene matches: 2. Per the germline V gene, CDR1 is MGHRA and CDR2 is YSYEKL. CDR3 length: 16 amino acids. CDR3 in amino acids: CASSQVLAGGTDTQYF. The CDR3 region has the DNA TGCGCCAGCAGCCAAGTTCTAGCGGGGGGGACAGATACGCAGTATTTT.

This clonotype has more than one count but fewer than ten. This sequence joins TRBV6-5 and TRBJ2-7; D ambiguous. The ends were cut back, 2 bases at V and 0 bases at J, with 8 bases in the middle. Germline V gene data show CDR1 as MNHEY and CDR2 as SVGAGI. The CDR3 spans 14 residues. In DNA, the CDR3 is TGTGCCAGCAGTTACGAAGTGAGCTCCTACGAGCAGTACTTC. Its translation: CASSYEVSSYEQYF.

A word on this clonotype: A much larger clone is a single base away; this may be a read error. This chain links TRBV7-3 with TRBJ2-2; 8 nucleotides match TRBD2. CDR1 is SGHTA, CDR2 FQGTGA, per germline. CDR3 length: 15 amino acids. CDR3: CTSRPTSGATGELFF. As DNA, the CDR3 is TGTACCAGCAGGCCAACTAGCGGTGCCACCGGGGAGCTGTTTTTT.

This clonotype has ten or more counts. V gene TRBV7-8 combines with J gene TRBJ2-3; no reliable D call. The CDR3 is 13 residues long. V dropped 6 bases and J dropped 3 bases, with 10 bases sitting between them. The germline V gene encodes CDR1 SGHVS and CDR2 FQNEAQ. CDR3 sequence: CASRPRTTDTQYF. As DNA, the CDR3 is TGTGCCAGCAGACCCCGGACGACAGATACGCAGTATTTT.

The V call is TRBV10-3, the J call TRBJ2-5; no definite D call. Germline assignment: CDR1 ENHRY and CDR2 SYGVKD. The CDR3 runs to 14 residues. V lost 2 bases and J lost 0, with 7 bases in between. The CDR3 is CAISEDPDQETQYF. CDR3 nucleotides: TGTGCCATCAGTGAGGATCCGGACCAAGAGACCCAGTACTTC.

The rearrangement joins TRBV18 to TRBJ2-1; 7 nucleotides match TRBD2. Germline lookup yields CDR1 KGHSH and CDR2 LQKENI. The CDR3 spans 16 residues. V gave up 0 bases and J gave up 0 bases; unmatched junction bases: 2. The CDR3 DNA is TGTGCCAGCTCACCACCGAGCGGGGTCTCCTACAATGAGCAGTTCTTC. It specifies CASSPPSGVSYNEQFF.

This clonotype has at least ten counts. In nucleotides, the CDR3 is TGCGCCAGCAGCCATGGTCTGGGAGATACGCAGTATTTT. It translates to CASSHGLGDTQYF. This chain connects TRBV4-1 to TRBJ2-3, with D unresolved. In germline, CDR1 is MGHRA, CDR2 YSYEKL. This CDR3 is 13 amino acids long. Trimming removed 3 bases at V and 5 bases at J, with 9 bases between.